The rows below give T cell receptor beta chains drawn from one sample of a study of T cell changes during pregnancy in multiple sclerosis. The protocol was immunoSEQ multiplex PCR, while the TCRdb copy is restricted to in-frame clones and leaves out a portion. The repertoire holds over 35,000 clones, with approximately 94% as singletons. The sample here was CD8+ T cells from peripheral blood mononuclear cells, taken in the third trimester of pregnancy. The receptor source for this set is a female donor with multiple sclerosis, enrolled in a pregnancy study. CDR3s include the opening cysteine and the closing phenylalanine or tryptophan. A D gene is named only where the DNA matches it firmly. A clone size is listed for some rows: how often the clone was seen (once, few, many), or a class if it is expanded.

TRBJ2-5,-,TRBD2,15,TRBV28,TGTGCCAGCAGTTTGGCGGGAGGCTTACCGGGGACCCAGTACTTC,CASSLAGGLPGTQYF
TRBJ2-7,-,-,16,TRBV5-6,TGTGCCAGCAGCTTCACCGGGGTGACAGGCTCCTACGAGCAGTACTTC,CASSFTGVTGSYEQYF
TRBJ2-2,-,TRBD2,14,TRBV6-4,TGTGCCAGTAGCGGGACATCCAACACCGGGGAGCTGTTTTTT,CASSGTSNTGELFF
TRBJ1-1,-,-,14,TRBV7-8,TGTGCCAGCAGCTTATTGATAGAGAGCACTGAAGCTTTCTTT,CASSLLIESTEAFF
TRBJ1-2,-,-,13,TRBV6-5,TGTGCCAGCAGTACCACAGGGCCAGCGGGCTACACCTTC,CASSTTGPAGYTF
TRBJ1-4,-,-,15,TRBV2,TGTGCCAGCCACAGGGACATGTCAACTAATGAAAAACTGTTTTTT,CASHRDMSTNEKLFF
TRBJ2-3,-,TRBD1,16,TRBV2,TGTGCCAGCAGTGGGACAGGGGGATTGTGGACAGATACGCAGTATTTT,CASSGTGGLWTDTQYF
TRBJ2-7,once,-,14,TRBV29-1,TGCAGCGTTGAGAAGGTCGGACAAACCTACGAGCAGTACTTC,CSVEKVGQTYEQYF
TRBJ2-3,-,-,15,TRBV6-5,TGTGCCAGCAGTTACGCTACAGGGGGAGGGGATACGCAGTATTTT,CASSYATGGGDTQYF
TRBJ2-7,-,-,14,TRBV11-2,TGTGCCAGCAGCGTAGAGGAGTCCTCCTACGAGCAGTACTTC,CASSVEESSYEQYF
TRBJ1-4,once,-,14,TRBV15,TGTGCCACCAGCAGCCGGACAGACTATGAAAAACTGTTTTTT,CATSSRTDYEKLFF
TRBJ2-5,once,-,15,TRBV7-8,TGTGCCAGCAGCCTAAGTCAGCGGGCATCAGAGACCCAGTACTTC,CASSLSQRASETQYF
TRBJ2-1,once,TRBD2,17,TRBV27,TGTGCCAGCAGTTCCCTCTCGACTAGCGGACCTTACAATGAGCAGTTCTTC,CASSSLSTSGPYNEQFF
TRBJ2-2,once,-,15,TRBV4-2,TGTGCCAGCAGCCAAGTAGGGACAAACACCGGGGAGCTGTTTTTT,CASSQVGTNTGELFF
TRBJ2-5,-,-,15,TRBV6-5,TGTGCCAGCAGTTACTCGAGCCCGATTGGAGAGACCCAGTACTTC,CASSYSSPIGETQYF
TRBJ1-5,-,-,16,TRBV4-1,TGCGCCAGCAGCCAAGACGAGGCTGGTAGCAATCAGCCCCAGCATTTT,CASSQDEAGSNQPQHF
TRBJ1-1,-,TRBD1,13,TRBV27,TGTGCCAGCAGCACAACGGGACAGCGTGAAGCTTTCTTT,CASSTTGQREAFF
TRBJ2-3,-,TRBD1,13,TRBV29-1,TGCAGCGTATCCGGACAGGGACCAGATACGCAGTATTTT,CSVSGQGPDTQYF
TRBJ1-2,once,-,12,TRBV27,TGTGCCAGCTTCCTAAGGGGCTATGGCTACACCTTC,CASFLRGYGYTF
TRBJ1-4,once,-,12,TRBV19,TGTGCCAGCCGTTCCCCTGATGAAAAACTGTTTTTT,CASRSPDEKLFF
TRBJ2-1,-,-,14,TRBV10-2,TGCGCCAGCCGACAGGGAGGCTCCTACAATGAGCAGTTCTTC,CASRQGGSYNEQFF
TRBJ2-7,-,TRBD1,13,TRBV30,TGTGCCTGGGGCCGGGACAGCAACTACGAGCAGTACTTC,CAWGRDSNYEQYF
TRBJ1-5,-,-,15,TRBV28,TGTGCCAGCAGTTTGATGGGCGATTATGATCAGCCCCAGCATTTT,CASSLMGDYDQPQHF
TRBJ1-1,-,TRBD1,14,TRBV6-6,TGTGCCAGCAGCAAGGACAGGGGACGTACTGAAGCTTTCTTT,CASSKDRGRTEAFF
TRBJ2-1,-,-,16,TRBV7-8,TGTGCCAGCAGCCCAGGGGACCGGAGCTCCTACAATGAGCAGTTCTTC,CASSPGDRSSYNEQFF
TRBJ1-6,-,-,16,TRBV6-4,TGTGCCAGCAGTGATGGAGCACAGGGACAAGGTTCACCCCTCCACTTT,CASSDGAQGQGSPLHF
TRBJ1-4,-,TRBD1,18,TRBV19,TGTGCCAGTACGCAGACAGGGGGATTAGTTACAACTAATGAAAAACTGTTTTTT,CASTQTGGLVTTNEKLFF
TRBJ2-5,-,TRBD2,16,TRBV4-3,TGCGCCAGCAGCCAAGCTCTAGCGGGACTACAAGAGACCCAGTACTTC,CASSQALAGLQETQYF
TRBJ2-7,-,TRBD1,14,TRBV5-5,TGTGCCAGCAGCTTTGCGGGGACAGGGGACGAGCAGTACTTC,CASSFAGTGDEQYF
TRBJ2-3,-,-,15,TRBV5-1,TGCGCCAGCAGCCCCCAGGCTAGCAGCACAGATACGCAGTATTTT,CASSPQASSTDTQYF
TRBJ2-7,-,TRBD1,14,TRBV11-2,TGTGCCAGCAGCTCGACGGGACAGGGATACGAGCAGTACTTC,CASSSTGQGYEQYF